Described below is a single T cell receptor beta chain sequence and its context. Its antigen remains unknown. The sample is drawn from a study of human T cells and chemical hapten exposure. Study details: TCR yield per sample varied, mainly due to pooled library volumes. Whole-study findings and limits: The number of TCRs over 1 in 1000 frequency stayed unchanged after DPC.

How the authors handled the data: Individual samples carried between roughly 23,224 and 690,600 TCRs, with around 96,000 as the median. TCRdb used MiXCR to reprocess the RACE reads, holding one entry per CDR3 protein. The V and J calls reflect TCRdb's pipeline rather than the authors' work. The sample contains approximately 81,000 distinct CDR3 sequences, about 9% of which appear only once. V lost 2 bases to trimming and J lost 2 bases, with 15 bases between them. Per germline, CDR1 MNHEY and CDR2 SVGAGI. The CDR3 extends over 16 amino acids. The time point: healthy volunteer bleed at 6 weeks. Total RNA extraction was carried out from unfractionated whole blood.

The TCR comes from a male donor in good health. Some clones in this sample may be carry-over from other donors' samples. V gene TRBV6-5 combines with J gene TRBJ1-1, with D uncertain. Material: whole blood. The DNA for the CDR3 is TGTGCCAGCAGTTACAACTGGGGAGTTGGCAACACTGAAGCTTTCTTT. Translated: CASSYNWGVGNTEAFF.